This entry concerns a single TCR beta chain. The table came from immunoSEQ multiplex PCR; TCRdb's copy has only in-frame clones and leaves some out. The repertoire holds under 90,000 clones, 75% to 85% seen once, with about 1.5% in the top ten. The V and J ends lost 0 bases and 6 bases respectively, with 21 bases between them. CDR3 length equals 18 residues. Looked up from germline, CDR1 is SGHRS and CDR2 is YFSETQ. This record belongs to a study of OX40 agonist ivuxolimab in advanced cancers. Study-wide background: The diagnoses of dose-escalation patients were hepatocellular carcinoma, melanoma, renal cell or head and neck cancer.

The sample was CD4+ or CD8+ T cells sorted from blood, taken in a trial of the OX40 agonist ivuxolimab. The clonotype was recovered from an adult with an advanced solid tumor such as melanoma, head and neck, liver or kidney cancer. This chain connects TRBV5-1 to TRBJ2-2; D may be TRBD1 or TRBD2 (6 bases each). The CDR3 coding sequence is TGCGCCAGCAGCTTGGCCTGGGGGGCCGGCTATAGCGCCGGGGAGCTGTTTTTT. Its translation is CASSLAWGAGYSAGELFF.